This is a list of T cell receptor beta chains from one sample in a study of shared clonotypes between healthy human individuals. Clones were sequenced by immunoSEQ multiplex PCR, and TCRdb holds only the in-frame ones, with some missing. The sample lists approximately 700,000 clones; 60% to 75% were seen once. Sequenced: memory CD4+ T cells sorted from blood. These receptors were obtained from a woman in her thirties in good health. CDR3s include the opening cysteine and the closing phenylalanine or tryptophan. D genes are given only for firm matches. The listing skips clone size in some rows; elsewhere it reads once, few, many or a size class.

-	TRBV5-6	TRBJ2-1	-	TGTGCCAGCAGCTCAGACAATGAGCAGTTCTTC	CASSSDNEQFF
-	TRBV5-1	TRBJ2-3	few	TGCGCCAGCAAGCAAGCCCAACACACAGATACGCAGTATTTT	CASKQAQHTDTQYF
TRBD1	TRBV7-3	TRBJ1-5	-	TGTGCCAGCAGCTTAGTGAGCCGGCAGGGGGCGGGTCAGCCCCAGCATTTT	CASSLVSRQGAGQPQHF
TRBD1	TRBV6-1	TRBJ1-3	few	TGTGCCAGCAGTGCCAGGGGGATTTATAACACCATATATTTT	CASSARGIYNTIYF
-	TRBV25-1	TRBJ1-1	-	TGTGCCAGCAGTGATGGGGGAATCAACCCTGGTAATGAAGCTTTCTTT	CASSDGGINPGNEAFF
-	TRBV5-1	TRBJ2-2	-	TGCGCCAGCAGCCCTAAGGGACGGAGAAACACCGGGGAGCTGTTTTTT	CASSPKGRRNTGELFF
-	TRBV13	TRBJ1-1	-	TGTGCCAGCAGCAACCAGGACTCACCGAACACTGAAGCTTTCTTT	CASSNQDSPNTEAFF
TRBD2	TRBV6-1	TRBJ2-1	-	TGTGCCAGCAACGGGAGGGCGGGTGAGCAGTTCTTC	CASNGRAGEQFF
-	TRBV21-1	TRBJ2-7	-	TGTGCCAGCAGCAATCCCGGGCCAGGGTCGGGCTACGAGCAGTACTTC	CASSNPGPGSGYEQYF
TRBD2	TRBV2	TRBJ2-1	-	TGTGCCAGCAGCTCCGGGACGGGGACTAGCGGGAGTGTGAATGAGCAGTTCTTC	CASSSGTGTSGSVNEQFF
-	TRBV9	TRBJ1-2	few	TGTGCCAGCAGCGTAACCCCCTATGGCTACACCTTC	CASSVTPYGYTF
TRBD2	TRBV28	TRBJ2-7	-	TGTGCCAGCACTACCCGCCGACTAGCGGGGTACGAGCAGTACTTC	CASTTRRLAGYEQYF
TRBD2	TRBV4-2	TRBJ2-7	-	TGTGCCAGCAGCCGAGGACTAGCGGGCTTCAGCTCCTACGAGCAGTACTTC	CASSRGLAGFSSYEQYF
TRBD1	TRBV6-1	TRBJ1-1	-	TGTGCCAGCAAAGGCCCGACAGGGGCCACTGAAGCTTTCTTT	CASKGPTGATEAFF
-	TRBV5-5	TRBJ1-2	-	TGTGCCAGCAGCTTTGCCCCCGGACCGTCTTTAAACTATGGCTACACCTTC	CASSFAPGPSLNYGYTF
TRBD1	TRBV11-2	TRBJ2-3	-	TGTGCCAGCAGCTACCTTTGGTCCGCGGGGACAGGGGAATATACGCAGTATTTT	CASSYLWSAGTGEYTQYF
-	TRBV27	TRBJ1-1	medium-sized	TGTGCCAGCAGTTCCTGGTTGGGGGTGGGCACTGAAGCTTTCTTT	CASSSWLGVGTEAFF
-	TRBV6-1	TRBJ1-2	few	TGTGCCAGCAGCCCGACAGCTATGCGTGGCTACACCTTC	CASSPTAMRGYTF
-	TRBV6-6	TRBJ1-1	-	TGTGCCAGCAGATCCCACGCGCTGAACACTGAAGCTTTCTTT	CASRSHALNTEAFF
-	TRBV13	TRBJ2-1	-	TGTGCCAGCAGCCTTCGACGGAGCTCCTACAATGAGCAGTTCTTC	CASSLRRSSYNEQFF
TRBD1	TRBV19	TRBJ1-2	-	TGTGCCAGTAGTGCCGGACAGGGTCGACATGGCTACACCTTC	CASSAGQGRHGYTF
-	TRBV10-3	TRBJ1-5	few	TGTGCCATGGGCAGGGGAGATCAGCCCCAGCATTTT	CAMGRGDQPQHF
TRBD1	TRBV5-1	TRBJ1-4	-	TGCGCCAGCAGCTTGGGACAGGGAGCTAATGAAAAACTGTTTTTT	CASSLGQGANEKLFF
TRBD1	TRBV19	TRBJ2-2	-	TGTGCCAGTAATGACAGGGCTGGGGAGCTGTTTTTT	CASNDRAGELFF
-	TRBV11-2	TRBJ1-4	-	TGTGCCAGCAGCTTAGGGAGCCCAAGCGGAGAAAAACTGTTTTTT	CASSLGSPSGEKLFF
TRBD1	TRBV6-5	TRBJ2-2	-	TGTGCCAGCAGTTACGACAGGGCCACCGGGGAGCTGTTTTTT	CASSYDRATGELFF
TRBD2	TRBV27	TRBJ2-7	once	TGTGCCAGCAAAAGTGGGAGGGACTACGAGCAGTACTTC	CASKSGRDYEQYF
-	TRBV19	TRBJ2-5	-	TGTGCCAGTAGTATAGTTGGAGGAAAAGAGACCCAGTACTTC	CASSIVGGKETQYF
-	TRBV5-1	TRBJ2-5	many	TGCGCCAGCAGCTTGGGACAGGGAGGCTTGGAGACCCAGTACTTC	CASSLGQGGLETQYF
-	TRBV28	TRBJ1-2	few	TGTGCCAGCAGCTCCCCCGGGAAAGGAAACTATGGCTACACCTTC	CASSSPGKGNYGYTF
-	TRBV7-8	TRBJ1-2	many	TGTGCCAGCAGCATCGGAAACCGACAGGACTATGGCTACACCTTC	CASSIGNRQDYGYTF
-	TRBV27	TRBJ2-7	-	TGTGCCAGCAGTTCCCGCTCAGCTATGACGTACTTC	CASSSRSAMTYF
-	TRBV27	TRBJ2-5	-	TGTGCCAGCAGTCTACAGTTCGGATCGGGGGAGACCCAGTACTTC	CASSLQFGSGETQYF
-	TRBV6-4	TRBJ1-5	-	TGTGCCAGAGGTCCTAGGGCAGAAGACAATCAGCCCCAGCATTTT	CARGPRAEDNQPQHF
-	TRBV5-6	TRBJ2-3	once	TGTGCCAGCAGCAAAAAGACAGGCACAGATACGCAGTATTTT	CASSKKTGTDTQYF
-	TRBV5-4	TRBJ1-2	-	TGTGCCAGCAGCTTGGCGGGGGCGGACTCCAAGCTCGGCTACACCTTC	CASSLAGADSKLGYTF
TRBD2	TRBV19	TRBJ2-7	-	TGTGCCAGTAGTGGGAGCGGGAGCCACGAGCAGTACTTC	CASSGSGSHEQYF
-	TRBV18	TRBJ2-5	-	TGTGCCAGCTCACCCTCCTTTATCCAAGAGACCCAGTACTTC	CASSPSFIQETQYF
TRBD1	TRBV10-3	TRBJ1-2	-	TGTGCCATCAGCACCCAGGTGGAGACAGGGGGCTTTGGCTACACCTTC	CAISTQVETGGFGYTF
-	TRBV29-1	TRBJ1-1	-	TGCAGCGTGTTAACAGGGATCAACACTGAAGCTTTCTTT	CSVLTGINTEAFF
-	TRBV10-3	TRBJ1-2	many	TGTGCCATCAGTGAGGGAGCTAACTATGGCTACACCTTC	CAISEGANYGYTF
-	TRBV4-2	TRBJ1-3	-	TGTGCCAGCAGCCACCAAAACCGGGGTACGGGAAACACCATATATTTT	CASSHQNRGTGNTIYF
TRBD2	TRBV27	TRBJ2-2	-	TGTGCCAGCAGTTCAACTAGCGGGAGGGCCAACACCGGGGAGCTGTTTTTT	CASSSTSGRANTGELFF
-	TRBV14	TRBJ2-1	-	TGTGCCAGCAGCCAAAACGGAGGTTCTGAGCAGTTCTTC	CASSQNGGSEQFF
TRBD1	TRBV11-2	TRBJ2-6	-	TGTGCCAGCAGCTTAGGCAGGGGGCTCAGATCTGGGGCCAACGTCCTGACTTTC	CASSLGRGLRSGANVLTF